This TCR beta chain was sequenced in a study of blood T cell repertoires in COVID-19. This CDR3 is built from 12 residues. The V gene lost 7 bases and the J gene lost 4 bases, with 13 bases spanning the gap. Germline V gene data show CDR1 as SQVTM and CDR2 as ANQGSEA. The repertoire was sequenced with immunoSEQ multiplex PCR; TCRdb's copy has only in-frame clones and lacks some. The top ten clones hold around 3.2% of a sample with 100,000 to 120,000 clones, 88% of them seen once. The chain has TRBV29-1 and TRBJ1-1; no definite D call. Sequencing was performed on peripheral blood. The clonotype was recovered from a woman in her 50s with acute or convalescent COVID-19. CDR3 sequence (DNA): TGCAGCGCCCGCGGGAAGCCCACTGAAGCTTTCTTT. It translates to CSARGKPTEAFF.